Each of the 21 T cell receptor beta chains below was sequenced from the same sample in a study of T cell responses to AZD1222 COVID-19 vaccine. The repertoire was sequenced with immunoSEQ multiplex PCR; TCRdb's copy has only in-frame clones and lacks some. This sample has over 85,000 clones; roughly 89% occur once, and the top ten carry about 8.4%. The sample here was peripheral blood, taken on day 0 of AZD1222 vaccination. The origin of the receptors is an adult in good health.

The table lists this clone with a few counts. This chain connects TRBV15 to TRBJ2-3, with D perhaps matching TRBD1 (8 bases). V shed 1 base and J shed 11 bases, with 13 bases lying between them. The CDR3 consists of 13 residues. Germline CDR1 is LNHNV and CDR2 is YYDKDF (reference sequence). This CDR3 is CATSRGGGTGQYF. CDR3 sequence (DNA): TGTGCCACCAGCAGAGGGGGGGGGACAGGGCAGTATTTT.

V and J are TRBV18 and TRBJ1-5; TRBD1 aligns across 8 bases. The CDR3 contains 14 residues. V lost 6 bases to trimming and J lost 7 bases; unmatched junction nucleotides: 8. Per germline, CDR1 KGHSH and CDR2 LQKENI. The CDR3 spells CASSQGAGGQPQHF. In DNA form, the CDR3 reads TGTGCCAGCTCTCAGGGGGCTGGTGGGCAGCCCCAGCATTTT. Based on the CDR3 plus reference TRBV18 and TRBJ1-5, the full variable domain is NAGVMQNPRHLVRRRGQEARLRCSPMKGHSHVYWYRQLPEEGLKFMVYLQKENIIDESGMPKERFSAEFPKEGPSILRIQQVVRGDSAAYFCASSQGAGGQPQHFGDGTRLSIL.

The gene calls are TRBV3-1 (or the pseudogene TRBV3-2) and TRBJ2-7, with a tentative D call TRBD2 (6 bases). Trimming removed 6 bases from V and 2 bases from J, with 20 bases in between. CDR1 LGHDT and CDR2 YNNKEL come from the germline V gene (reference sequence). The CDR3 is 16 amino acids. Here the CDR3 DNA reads TGTGCCAGCAGTCCCCCTTGGAGGGAAGGCACCTACGAGCAGTACTTC. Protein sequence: CASSPPWREGTYEQYF.

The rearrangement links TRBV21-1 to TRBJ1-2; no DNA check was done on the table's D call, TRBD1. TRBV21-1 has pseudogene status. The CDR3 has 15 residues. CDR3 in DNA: TGTGCCAGCAGCAACGACCCTCGGGACATATATGGCTACACCTTC. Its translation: CASSNDPRDIYGYTF.

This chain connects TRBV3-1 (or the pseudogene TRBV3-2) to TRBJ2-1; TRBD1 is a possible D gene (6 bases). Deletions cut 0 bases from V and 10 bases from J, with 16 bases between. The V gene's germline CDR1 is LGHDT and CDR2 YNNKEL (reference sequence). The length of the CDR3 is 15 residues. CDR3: CASSQETGGQAEQFF. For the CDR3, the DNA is TGTGCCAGCAGCCAAGAGACAGGCGGGCAAGCCGAGCAGTTCTTC.

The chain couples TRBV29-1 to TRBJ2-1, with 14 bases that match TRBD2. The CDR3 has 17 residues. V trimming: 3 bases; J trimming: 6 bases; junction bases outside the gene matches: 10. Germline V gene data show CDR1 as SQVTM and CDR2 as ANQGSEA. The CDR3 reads CSVEGLAGALSPNEQFF. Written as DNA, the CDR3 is TGCAGCGTTGAGGGACTAGCGGGGGCTTTAAGCCCCAATGAGCAGTTCTTC.

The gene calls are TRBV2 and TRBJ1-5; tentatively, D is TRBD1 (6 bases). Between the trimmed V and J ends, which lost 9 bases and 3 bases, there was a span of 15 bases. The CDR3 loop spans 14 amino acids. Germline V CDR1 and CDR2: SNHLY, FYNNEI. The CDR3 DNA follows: TGTGCCAGTAGAGAGGGACATTTCAATCAGCCCCAGCATTTT. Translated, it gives CASREGHFNQPQHF.

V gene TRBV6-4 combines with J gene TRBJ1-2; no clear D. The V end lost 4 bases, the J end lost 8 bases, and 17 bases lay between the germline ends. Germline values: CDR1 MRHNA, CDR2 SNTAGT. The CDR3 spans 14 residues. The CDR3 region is CASSVGGSTMGYTF. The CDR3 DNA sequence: TGTGCCAGCAGTGTTGGCGGATCAACTATGGGCTACACCTTC.

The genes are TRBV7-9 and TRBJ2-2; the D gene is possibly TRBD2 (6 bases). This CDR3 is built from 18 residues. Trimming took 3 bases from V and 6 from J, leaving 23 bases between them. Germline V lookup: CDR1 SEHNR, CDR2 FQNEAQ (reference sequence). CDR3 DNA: TGTGCCAGCAGCTTGGGATGGGGGGAGCGGACCTCACCCGGGGAGCTGTTTTTT. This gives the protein CASSLGWGERTSPGELFF.

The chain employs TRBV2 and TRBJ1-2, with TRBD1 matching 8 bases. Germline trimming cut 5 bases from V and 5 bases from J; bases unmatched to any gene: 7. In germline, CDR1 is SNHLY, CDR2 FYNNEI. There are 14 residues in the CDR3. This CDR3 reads CASSQQGGRYGYTF. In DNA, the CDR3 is TGTGCCAGCAGTCAACAGGGGGGTCGTTATGGCTACACCTTC.

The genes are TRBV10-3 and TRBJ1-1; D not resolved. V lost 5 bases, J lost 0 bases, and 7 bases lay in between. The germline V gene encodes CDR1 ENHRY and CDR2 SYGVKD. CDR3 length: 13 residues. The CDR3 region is CAISRPMNTEAFF. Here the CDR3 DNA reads TGTGCCATCAGTAGACCGATGAACACTGAAGCTTTCTTT.

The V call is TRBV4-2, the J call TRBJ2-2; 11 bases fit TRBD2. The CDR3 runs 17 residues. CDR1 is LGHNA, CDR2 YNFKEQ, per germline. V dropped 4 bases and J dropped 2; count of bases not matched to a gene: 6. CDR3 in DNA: TGTGCCAGCAGCCGCCCGGGACTAGCGGACAACACCGGGGAGCTGTTTTTT. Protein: CASSRPGLADNTGELFF.

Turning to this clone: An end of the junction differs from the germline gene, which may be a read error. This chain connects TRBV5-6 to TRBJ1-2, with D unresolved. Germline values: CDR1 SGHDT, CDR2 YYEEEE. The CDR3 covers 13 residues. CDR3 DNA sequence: TGTGCCAGCAGCCCCCATGACGTAATGAAGCACTGCTTC. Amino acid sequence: CASSPHDVMKHCF.

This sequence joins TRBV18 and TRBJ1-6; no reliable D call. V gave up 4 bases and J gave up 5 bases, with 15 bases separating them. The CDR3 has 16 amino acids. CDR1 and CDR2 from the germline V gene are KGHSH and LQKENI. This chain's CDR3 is CASSRSSQLDNSPLHF. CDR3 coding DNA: TGTGCCAGCTCACGTTCTTCCCAACTGGATAATTCACCCCTCCACTTT. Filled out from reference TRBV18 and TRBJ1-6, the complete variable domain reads NAGVMQNPRHLVRRRGQEARLRCSPMKGHSHVYWYRQLPEEGLKFMVYLQKENIIDESGMPKERFSAEFPKEGPSILRIQQVVRGDSAAYFCASSRSSQLDNSPLHFGNGTRLTVT.

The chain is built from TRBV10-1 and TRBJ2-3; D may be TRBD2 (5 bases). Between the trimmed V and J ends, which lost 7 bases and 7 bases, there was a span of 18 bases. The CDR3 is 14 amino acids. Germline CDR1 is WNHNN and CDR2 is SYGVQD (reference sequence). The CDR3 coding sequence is TGCGCCAGCACTACTAGAGGGATGGGTTATACGCAGTATTTT. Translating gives CASTTRGMGYTQYF.

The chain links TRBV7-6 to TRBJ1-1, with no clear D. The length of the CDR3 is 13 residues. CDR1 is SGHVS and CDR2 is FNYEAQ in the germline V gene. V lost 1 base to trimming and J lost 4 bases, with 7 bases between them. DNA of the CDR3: TGTGCCAGCAGCTTAGGGGGAGCCACTGAAGCTTTCTTT. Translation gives CASSLGGATEAFF. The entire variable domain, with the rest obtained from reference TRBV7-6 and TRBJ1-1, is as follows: GAGVSQSPRYKVTKRGQDVALRCDPISGHVSLYWYRQALGQGPEFLTYFNYEAQQDKSGLPNDRFSAERPEGSISTLTIQRTEQRDSAMYRCASSLGGATEAFFGQGTRLTVV.

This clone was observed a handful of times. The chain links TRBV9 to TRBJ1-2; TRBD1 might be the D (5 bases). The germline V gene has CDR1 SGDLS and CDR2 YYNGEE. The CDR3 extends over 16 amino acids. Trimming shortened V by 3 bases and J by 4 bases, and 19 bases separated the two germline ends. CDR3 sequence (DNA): TGTGCCAGCAGCGCCCGACAGAGCCCGGGGGGCTATGGCTACACCTTC. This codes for CASSARQSPGGYGYTF.

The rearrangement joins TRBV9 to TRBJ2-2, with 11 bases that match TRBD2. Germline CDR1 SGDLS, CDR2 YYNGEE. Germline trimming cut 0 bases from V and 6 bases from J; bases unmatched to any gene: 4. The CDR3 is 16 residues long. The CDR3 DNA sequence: TGTGCCAGCAGCGTAGCTAGCGGGGGGTTCGCCGGGGAGCTGTTTTTT. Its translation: CASSVASGGFAGELFF.

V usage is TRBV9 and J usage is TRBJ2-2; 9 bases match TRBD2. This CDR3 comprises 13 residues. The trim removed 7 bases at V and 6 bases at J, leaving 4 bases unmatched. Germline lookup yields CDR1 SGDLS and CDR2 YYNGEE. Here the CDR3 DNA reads TGTGCCAGCCGCGGGAGGGTTTCCGGGGAGCTGTTTTTT. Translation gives CASRGRVSGELFF. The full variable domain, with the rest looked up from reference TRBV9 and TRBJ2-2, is DSGVTQTPKHLITATGQRVTLRCSPRSGDLSVYWYQQSLDQGLQFLIQYYNGEERAKGNILERFSAQQFPDLHSELNLSSLELGDSALYFCASRGRVSGELFFGEGSRLTVL.

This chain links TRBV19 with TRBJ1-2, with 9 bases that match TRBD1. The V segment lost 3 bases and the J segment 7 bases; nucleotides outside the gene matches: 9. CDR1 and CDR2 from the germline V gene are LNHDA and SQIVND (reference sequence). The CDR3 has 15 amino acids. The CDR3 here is CASSMAGQGSIGYTF. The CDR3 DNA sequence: TGTGCCAGTAGTATGGCGGGACAGGGATCTATTGGCTACACCTTC. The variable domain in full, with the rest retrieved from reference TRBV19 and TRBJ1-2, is DGGITQSPKYLFRKEGQNVTLSCEQNLNHDAMYWYRQDPGQGLRLIYYSQIVNDFQKGDIAEGYSVSREKKESFPLTVTSAQKNPTAFYLCASSMAGQGSIGYTFGSGTRLTVV.

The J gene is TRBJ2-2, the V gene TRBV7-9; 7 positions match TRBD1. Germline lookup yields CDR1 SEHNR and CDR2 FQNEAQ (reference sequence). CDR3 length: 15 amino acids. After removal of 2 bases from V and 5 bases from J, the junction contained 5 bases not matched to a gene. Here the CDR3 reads CASSLFETGTGELFF. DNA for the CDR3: TGTGCCAGCAGCTTATTTGAGACAGGGACCGGGGAGCTGTTTTTT.